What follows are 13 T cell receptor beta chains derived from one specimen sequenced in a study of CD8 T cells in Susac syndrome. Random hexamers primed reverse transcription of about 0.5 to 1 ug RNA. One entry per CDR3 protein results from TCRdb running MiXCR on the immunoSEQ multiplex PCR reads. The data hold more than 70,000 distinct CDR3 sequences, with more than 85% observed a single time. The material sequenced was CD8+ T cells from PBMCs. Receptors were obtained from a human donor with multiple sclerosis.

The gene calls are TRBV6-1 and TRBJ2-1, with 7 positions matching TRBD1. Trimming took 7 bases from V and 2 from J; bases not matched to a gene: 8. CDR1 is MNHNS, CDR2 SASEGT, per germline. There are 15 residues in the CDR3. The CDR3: CASISTGTPYNEQFF. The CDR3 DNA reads TGTGCCAGCATTTCGACAGGGACCCCCTACAATGAGCAGTTCTTC.

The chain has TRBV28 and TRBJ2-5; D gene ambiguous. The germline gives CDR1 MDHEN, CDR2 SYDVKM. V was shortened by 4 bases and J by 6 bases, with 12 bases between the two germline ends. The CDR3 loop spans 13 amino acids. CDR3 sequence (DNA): TGTGCCAGCAGTTCGAGCGATCTAAAGACCCAGTACTTC. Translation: CASSSSDLKTQYF.

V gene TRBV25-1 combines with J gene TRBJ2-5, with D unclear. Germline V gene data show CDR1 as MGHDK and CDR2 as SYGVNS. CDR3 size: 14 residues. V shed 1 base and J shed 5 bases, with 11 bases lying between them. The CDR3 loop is CASSESAGRETQYF. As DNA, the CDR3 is TGTGCCAGCAGTGAATCGGCAGGAAGGGAGACCCAGTACTTC.

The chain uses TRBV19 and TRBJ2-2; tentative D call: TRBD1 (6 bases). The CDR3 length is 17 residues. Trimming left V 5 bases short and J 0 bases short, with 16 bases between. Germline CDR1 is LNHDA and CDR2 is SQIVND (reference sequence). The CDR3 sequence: CASSYDPDRPNTGELFF. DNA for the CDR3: TGTGCCAGTAGTTATGACCCCGACAGGCCGAACACCGGGGAGCTGTTTTTT. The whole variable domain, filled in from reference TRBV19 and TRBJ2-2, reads DGGITQSPKYLFRKEGQNVTLSCEQNLNHDAMYWYRQDPGQGLRLIYYSQIVNDFQKGDIAEGYSVSREKKESFPLTVTSAQKNPTAFYLCASSYDPDRPNTGELFFGEGSRLTVL.

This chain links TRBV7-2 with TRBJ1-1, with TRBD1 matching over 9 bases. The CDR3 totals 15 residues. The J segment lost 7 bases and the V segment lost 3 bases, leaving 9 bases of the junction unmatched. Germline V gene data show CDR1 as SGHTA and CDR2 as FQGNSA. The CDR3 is CASSFGDRETGEAFF. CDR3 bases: TGTGCCAGCAGCTTCGGGGACAGGGAAACAGGTGAAGCTTTCTTT.

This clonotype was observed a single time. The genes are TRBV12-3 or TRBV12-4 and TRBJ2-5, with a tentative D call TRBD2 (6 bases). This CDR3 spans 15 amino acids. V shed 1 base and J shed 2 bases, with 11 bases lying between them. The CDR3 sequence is CASSLEAGWQETQYF. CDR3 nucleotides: TGTGCCAGCAGTTTAGAAGCGGGTTGGCAAGAGACCCAGTACTTC.

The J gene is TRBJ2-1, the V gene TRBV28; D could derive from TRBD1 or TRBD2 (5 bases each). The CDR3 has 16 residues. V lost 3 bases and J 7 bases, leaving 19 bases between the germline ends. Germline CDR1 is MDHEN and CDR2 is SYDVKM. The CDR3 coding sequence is TGTGCCAGCAGTTTCCACTACACCGGGGCCGGGAATGAGCAGTTCTTC. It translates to CASSFHYTGAGNEQFF.

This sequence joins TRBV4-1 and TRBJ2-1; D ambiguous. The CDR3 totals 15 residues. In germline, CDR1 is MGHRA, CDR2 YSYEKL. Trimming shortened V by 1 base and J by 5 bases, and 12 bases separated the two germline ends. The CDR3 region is CASSQARNRNNEQFF. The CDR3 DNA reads TGCGCCAGCAGCCAAGCCCGGAACAGAAACAATGAGCAGTTCTTC.

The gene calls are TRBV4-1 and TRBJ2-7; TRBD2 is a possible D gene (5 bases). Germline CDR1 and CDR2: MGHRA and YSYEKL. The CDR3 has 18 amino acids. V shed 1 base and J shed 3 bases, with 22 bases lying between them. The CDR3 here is CASSQGALGVPPFYEQYF. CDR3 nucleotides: TGCGCCAGCAGCCAAGGGGCCCTCGGGGTCCCCCCTTTCTACGAGCAGTACTTC.

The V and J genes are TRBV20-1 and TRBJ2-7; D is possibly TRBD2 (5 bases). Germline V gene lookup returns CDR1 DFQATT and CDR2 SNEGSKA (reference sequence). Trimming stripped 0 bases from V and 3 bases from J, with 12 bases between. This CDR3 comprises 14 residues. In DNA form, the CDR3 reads TGCAGTGCTAGAGATTACGGGGTAAGCTACGAGCAGTACTTC. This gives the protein CSARDYGVSYEQYF.

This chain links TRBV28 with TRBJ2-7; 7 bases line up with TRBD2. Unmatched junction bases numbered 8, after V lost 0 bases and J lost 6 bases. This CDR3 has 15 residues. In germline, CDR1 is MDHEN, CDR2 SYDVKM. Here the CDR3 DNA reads TGTGCCAGCAGTTTATGGGGAGGGCCTTTTTCCGAGCAGTACTTC. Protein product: CASSLWGGPFSEQYF. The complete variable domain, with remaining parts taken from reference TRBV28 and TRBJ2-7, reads DVKVTQSSRYLVKRTGEKVFLECVQDMDHENMFWYRQDPGLGLRLIYFSYDVKMKEKGDIPEGYSVSREKKERFSLILESASTNQTSMYLCASSLWGGPFSEQYFGPGTRLTVT.

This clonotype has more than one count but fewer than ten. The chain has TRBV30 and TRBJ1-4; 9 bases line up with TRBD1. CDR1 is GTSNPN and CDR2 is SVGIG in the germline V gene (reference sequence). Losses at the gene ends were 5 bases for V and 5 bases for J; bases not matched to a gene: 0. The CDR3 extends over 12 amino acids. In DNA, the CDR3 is TGTGCCTGGGACAGGGGGAATGAAAAACTGTTTTTT. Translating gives CAWDRGNEKLFF.

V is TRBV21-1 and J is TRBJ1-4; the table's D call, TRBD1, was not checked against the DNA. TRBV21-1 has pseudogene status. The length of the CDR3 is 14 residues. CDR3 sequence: CASSATGGDEKLFF. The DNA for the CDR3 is TGTGCCAGCAGCGCGACAGGGGGCGATGAAAAACTGTTTTTT.